This T cell receptor beta chain emerged from a study of CD8 T cells in ankylosing spondylitis. The CDR3 contains 15 residues. Germline V lookup: CDR1 LGHDT, CDR2 YNNKEL (reference sequence). Between the trimmed V and J ends, which lost 1 base and 0 bases, there was a span of 6 bases. Findings of the study overall: A TCR beta motif of about 8 highly homologous variants appeared characteristic of ankylosing spondylitis blood.

TCRdb redid the calling of the 5' RACE reads with MiXCR, one entry per CDR3 protein. The repertoire includes 350,000 or so distinct CDR3 sequences, 7% to 9% of them detected once, and roughly 15% sits in the top ten. This clonotype came up a few times. Its cognate antigen is unknown. This TCR was recovered from a male donor with ankylosing spondylitis. The sequencing sample was made of blood, either unsorted or a sorted T cell fraction (not recorded which). The V gene is TRBV3-1, the J gene TRBJ2-2; D perhaps matches TRBD2 (5 bases). In DNA, the CDR3 is TGTGCCAGCAGCCAAGCGGGAACGAACACCGGGGAGCTGTTTTTT. Encoded protein: CASSQAGTNTGELFF.